Listed here are 17 T cell receptor beta chains from one sample, sequenced in a study of blood T cells in healthy people across ages. It was with a sample-barcoded 5' primer and a J-beta primer mix that a second PCR of roughly 6 to 12 cycles was run. One entry per CDR3 protein, called by TCRdb with MiXCR from the 5' RACE reads. The sample lists 760,000 or so distinct CDR3 sequences; roughly 25% were seen once. The data also belong to a second study, concerning T cells of mothers and their children.

The sample was blood. All receptors come from a boy younger than 18 in good health.

This clonotype was counted only a few times. The J gene is TRBJ2-2, the V gene TRBV7-3; unclear D gene. This CDR3 spans 13 amino acids. The V and J ends lost 5 bases and 5 bases respectively, with 9 bases between them. Germline V CDR1 and CDR2: SGHTA, FQGTGA. CDR3 protein: CASSPPETGELFF. The CDR3 nucleotides are TGTGCCAGCAGCCCCCCCGAGACCGGGGAGCTGTTTTTT.

The chain is built from TRBV28 and TRBJ1-1; D is unclear. The CDR3 extends over 13 amino acids. Trimming stripped 3 bases from V and 1 base from J, with 6 bases between. Germline V gives CDR1 MDHEN, CDR2 SYDVKM. The CDR3 here is CASSLIQNTEAFF. In nucleotides, the CDR3 is TGTGCCAGCAGTTTGATCCAGAACACTGAAGCTTTCTTT. Full variable domain (outside the CDR3, taken from reference TRBV28 and TRBJ1-1): DVKVTQSSRYLVKRTGEKVFLECVQDMDHENMFWYRQDPGLGLRLIYFSYDVKMKEKGDIPEGYSVSREKKERFSLILESASTNQTSMYLCASSLIQNTEAFFGQGTRLTVV.

In this sample, this clonotype turned up a few times. The chain is built from TRBV6-5 and TRBJ2-7, with D tentatively TRBD2 (6 bases). V was trimmed by 2 bases and J by 6 bases, leaving 11 bases between them. Per the germline V gene, CDR1 is MNHEY and CDR2 is SVGAGI. This CDR3 is built from 13 residues. The CDR3 DNA is TGTGCCAGCAGTTACGCCGGGAGAGGCGAGCAGTACTTC. Amino acids: CASSYAGRGEQYF.

The chain carries TRBV6-1 and TRBJ2-7; D is possibly TRBD1 (6 bases). V was trimmed by 0 bases and J by 5 bases, leaving 8 bases between them. Germline V gene lookup returns CDR1 MNHNS and CDR2 SASEGT. The CDR3 sequence is 13 residues long. In DNA form, the CDR3 reads TGTGCCAGCAGTGAAGCCCCAGGGGACGAGCAGTACTTC. Its protein is CASSEAPGDEQYF.

The chain combines TRBV20-1 with TRBJ1-5; D gene ambiguous. CDR3 length: 16 residues. The V end lost 0 bases, the J end lost 0 bases, and 12 bases lay between the germline ends. Germline V gene lookup returns CDR1 DFQATT and CDR2 SNEGSKA (reference sequence). CDR3 sequence (DNA): TGCAGTGCTAGAGATTTAATGGGTTATAGCAATCAGCCCCAGCATTTT. Translated, it gives CSARDLMGYSNQPQHF.

This chain uses TRBV10-3 with TRBJ2-7; D gene ambiguous. Germline assignment: CDR1 ENHRY and CDR2 SYGVKD. V lost 0 bases and J lost 3, with 15 bases in between. The CDR3 consists of 16 residues. CDR3 sequence reads: CAISESVRNPIYEQYF. As DNA, the CDR3 is TGTGCCATCAGTGAGTCGGTCAGAAACCCAATCTACGAGCAGTACTTC.

The CDR3 here is CASSLGASGGLNTGELFF. As DNA, the CDR3 is TGTGCCAGCAGCCTCGGGGCTAGCGGGGGCCTGAACACCGGGGAGCTGTTTTTT. The V and J genes are TRBV6-1 and TRBJ2-2, with 10 bases that match TRBD2. Germline lookup yields CDR1 MNHNS and CDR2 SASEGT. V gave up 6 bases and J gave up 1 base; unmatched junction bases: 11. This CDR3 spans 18 amino acids.

This chain joins TRBV27 and TRBJ1-2; no definite D call. Germline loops: CDR1 MNHEY, CDR2 SMNVEV (reference sequence). Trimming took off 3 bases at V and 4 bases at J, with 9 bases between the two ends. The length of the CDR3 is 13 residues. CDR3 protein: CASSLGFGYGYTF. The CDR3 DNA reads TGTGCCAGCAGTTTGGGATTTGGCTATGGCTACACCTTC.

This clonotype appeared a few times. This chain connects TRBV28 to TRBJ2-3; D call uncertain. Germline-derived CDR1 and CDR2 are MDHEN and SYDVKM. The CDR3 consists of 14 residues. Deletions cut 2 bases from V and 2 bases from J, with 8 bases between. CDR3 loop: CASSLPTTTDTQYF. The CDR3 coding sequence is TGTGCCAGCAGTTTACCAACAACCACAGATACGCAGTATTTT. The entire variable domain, with the rest obtained from reference TRBV28 and TRBJ2-3, is as follows: DVKVTQSSRYLVKRTGEKVFLECVQDMDHENMFWYRQDPGLGLRLIYFSYDVKMKEKGDIPEGYSVSREKKERFSLILESASTNQTSMYLCASSLPTTTDTQYFGPGTRLTVL.

This clonotype was seen a handful of times. V and J are TRBV3-1 and TRBJ2-5, with TRBD1 matching over 7 bases. The CDR3 runs 16 residues. Germline V gene sequence: CDR1 LGHDT, CDR2 YNNKEL (reference sequence). V lost 2 bases, J lost 1 base, and 7 bases stayed unmatched. The CDR3 coding sequence is TGTGCCAGCAGCCAAACCCTAGGGACAGTCCAAGAGACCCAGTACTTC. Its translation is CASSQTLGTVQETQYF.

The V and J genes are TRBV15 and TRBJ2-7; D gene unclear. Germline V gene sequence: CDR1 LNHNV, CDR2 YYDKDF (reference sequence). The CDR3 is 15 residues long. V lost 1 base to trimming and J lost 2 bases, with 12 bases between them. CDR3 coding DNA: TGTGCCACCAGCAGAGGGATTGAACCGGCCTACGAGCAGTACTTC. As protein: CATSRGIEPAYEQYF. Based on the CDR3 plus reference TRBV15 and TRBJ2-7, the full variable domain is DAMVIQNPRYQVTQFGKPVTLSCSQTLNHNVMYWYQQKSSQAPKLLFHYYDKDFNNEADTPDNFQSRRPNTSFCFLDIRSPGLGDTAMYLCATSRGIEPAYEQYFGPGTRLTVT.

A few counts support this clonotype. This rearrangement joins TRBV10-3 to TRBJ2-5; the match to TRBD2 covers 7 bases. Germline V lookup: CDR1 ENHRY, CDR2 SYGVKD. The CDR3 has 13 residues. The trim removed 8 bases at V and 5 bases at J, leaving 8 bases unmatched. The DNA of the CDR3 is TGTGCCATCGGTGCGGGAGAGGATGAGACCCAGTACTTC. Translation gives CAIGAGEDETQYF.

This chain joins TRBV7-9 and TRBJ1-2, with D maybe TRBD1 (6 bases). Germline CDR1 and CDR2: SEHNR and FQNEAQ (reference sequence). V lost 5 bases to trimming and J lost 8 bases, with 18 bases between them. The CDR3 runs 14 residues. CDR3 in amino acids: CASSPYGQSSGYTF. Written as DNA, the CDR3 is TGTGCCAGCAGCCCGTATGGACAGTCCTCAGGCTACACCTTC.

The genes are TRBV7-9 and TRBJ2-1; 11 bases match TRBD2. The last part of the DNA fits TRBJ2-7 better; the J call may be wrong. The CDR3 consists of 16 residues. Germline CDR1 and CDR2: SEHNR and FQNEAQ (reference sequence). CDR3 in DNA: TGTGCCAGCAGCTTACAATTGCAACTAGCGGGAGCCGAGCAGTACTTC. Translating it yields CASSLQLQLAGAEQYF.

With regard to this clonotype: The junction does not match germline at one end; this may be a read error. V usage is TRBV10-3 and J usage is TRBJ2-5; TRBD1 might be the D (5 bases). CDR1 ENHRY and CDR2 SYGVKD come from the germline V gene. There are 16 residues in the CDR3. The CDR3 DNA sequence: TGTGCCATCAGTGACCCCGGTGGGGCATTTCAAGAGACCCGGTACTTC. Encoded protein: CAISDPGGAFQETRYF.

The rearrangement joins TRBV5-1 to TRBJ1-4; TRBD1 agrees at 7 bases. V dropped 2 bases and J dropped 5; count of bases not matched to a gene: 6. Germline values: CDR1 SGHRS, CDR2 YFSETQ. This CDR3 is built from 15 residues. The CDR3, as DNA: TGCGCCAGCAGCTTCACAGGGGAAGCGAATGAAAAACTGTTTTTT. Translating gives CASSFTGEANEKLFF.

This clonotype was observed a handful of times. The chain recombines TRBV28 with TRBJ2-5, with D possibly TRBD1 on 6 matching bases. The V gene's germline CDR1 is MDHEN and CDR2 SYDVKM. V was trimmed by 5 bases and J by 5 bases, leaving 18 bases between them. This CDR3 is built from 15 residues. CDR3 sequence: CASSPLQGNVETQYF. DNA for the CDR3: TGTGCCAGCAGTCCACTACAGGGTAATGTGGAGACCCAGTACTTC.